Following are 18 T cell receptor beta chains from one sample sequenced in a study of blood T cell repertoires in COVID-19. Method: immunoSEQ multiplex PCR; TCRdb's copy keeps in-frame clones and lacks some. The repertoire holds around 140,000 clones, with around 86% as singletons. Specimen: peripheral blood. The source of these receptors is a man aged 45 to 65 with active COVID-19.

J is TRBJ1-4 and V is TRBV7-2; 9 bases are a match to TRBD1. This CDR3 has 14 amino acids. Germline values: CDR1 SGHTA, CDR2 FQGNSA. Trimming cost V 4 bases and J 6 bases; bases outside gene matches: 3. The CDR3 region has the DNA TGTGCCAGCAGCTCGGACAGGGGTGATGAAAAACTGTTTTTT. Encoded protein: CASSSDRGDEKLFF.

This rearrangement joins TRBV9 to TRBJ2-5; 8 positions agree with TRBD2. V dropped 2 bases and J dropped 2; count of bases not matched to a gene: 5. The CDR3 totals 15 residues. Germline V gene lookup returns CDR1 SGDLS and CDR2 YYNGEE. The CDR3 loop is CASSVKAGEQETQYF. Here the CDR3 DNA reads TGTGCCAGCAGCGTTAAAGCGGGGGAGCAAGAGACCCAGTACTTC.

The V call is TRBV4-1, the J call TRBJ2-7; maybe TRBD2 (6 bases). Trimming removed 2 bases from V and 2 bases from J, with 10 bases in between. The CDR3 loop spans 14 amino acids. Germline values: CDR1 MGHRA, CDR2 YSYEKL. The CDR3 coding sequence is TGCGCCAGCAGCCAATTGGGGGGTCCCTACGAGCAGTACTTC. Amino acid sequence: CASSQLGGPYEQYF.

The chain couples TRBV5-3 to TRBJ2-7; TRBD2 matches at 7 bases. TRBV5-3 falls under the ORF class, with uncertain function. V was pared by 5 bases and J by 1 base, with 12 bases of the junction left unmatched. This CDR3 spans 16 amino acids. CDR3 DNA sequence: TGTGCCAGAAGGGGGAGGGAGGGGAGTACGTCCTACGAGCAGTACTTC. It translates to CARRGREGSTSYEQYF.

The chain uses TRBV6-5 and TRBJ2-1; D is unclear. The CDR3 is 12 residues long. Per the germline V gene, CDR1 is MNHEY and CDR2 is SVGAGI. V lost 8 bases, J lost 8 bases, and 13 bases lay in between. The CDR3 nucleotides are TGTGCCAGCGGGCGTTTATGGGATGAGCAGTTCTTC. Translation: CASGRLWDEQFF.

This chain joins TRBV27 and TRBJ2-1; TRBD2 agrees at 8 bases. V was pared by 5 bases and J by 8 bases, with 8 bases of the junction left unmatched. The germline V gene has CDR1 MNHEY and CDR2 SMNVEV (reference sequence). The CDR3 has 14 amino acids. The CDR3 bases are TGTGCCAGCAGTGCTACAGCGGGGGCCGATGAGCAGTTCTTC. This gives the protein CASSATAGADEQFF.

The chain joins TRBV27 to TRBJ1-4; D is unresolved. The CDR3 is 13 amino acids. The germline CDR1 and CDR2 sequences are MNHEY and SMNVEV (reference sequence). V shed 5 bases and J shed 7 bases, with 11 bases lying between them. CDR3 in DNA: TGTGCCAGCAGTCGGGTTTCGGGTGAAAAACTGTTTTTT. Its translation: CASSRVSGEKLFF.

This chain's CDR3 is CAIRGGESANTGELFF. In DNA, the CDR3 is TGTGCCATCAGGGGAGGCGAATCCGCGAACACCGGGGAGCTGTTTTTT. V usage is TRBV10-3 and J usage is TRBJ2-2, with a weak D call TRBD2 (6 bases). The V gene's germline CDR1 is ENHRY and CDR2 SYGVKD. V gave up 6 bases and J gave up 0 bases, with 14 bases separating them. The CDR3 sequence is 16 residues long.

This chain uses TRBV7-8 with TRBJ2-3; D gene uncertain. Germline V gene data show CDR1 as SGHVS and CDR2 as FQNEAQ. This CDR3 is 13 amino acids long. Trimming removed 5 bases at V and 7 bases at J, with 13 bases between. CDR3 in amino acids: CASSGLGFYTQYF. The DNA of the CDR3 is TGTGCCAGCAGCGGCCTTGGTTTTTATACGCAGTATTTT.

For the CDR3, the DNA is TGTGCCAGCAGTCGCTTCGGACAGGAGGGCTATGGCTACACCTTC. This sequence encodes CASSRFGQEGYGYTF. The chain joins TRBV6-5 to TRBJ1-2, with 7 nucleotides matching TRBD1. The CDR3 covers 15 residues. Germline values: CDR1 MNHEY, CDR2 SVGAGI. Trimming removed 5 bases from V and 4 bases from J; junction bases left unmatched: 10.

The chain couples TRBV20-1 to TRBJ1-2, with a possible D match to TRBD1 (5 bases). CDR1 DFQATT and CDR2 SNEGSKA come from the germline V gene (reference sequence). This CDR3 region has 11 residues. V dropped 8 bases and J dropped 7 bases, with 14 bases sitting between them. CDR3 nucleotides: TGCAGTCGCAGGGAAGGTGCTGGCTACACCTTC. Translated, it gives CSRREGAGYTF.

This sequence joins TRBV24-1 and TRBJ1-2; 9 bases fit TRBD1. J gave up 6 bases and V 3 bases, and 7 bases lay outside the gene matches. CDR3 length: 15 amino acids. Per germline, CDR1 KGHDR and CDR2 SFDVKD. CDR3 in DNA: TGTGCCACCAGTGATCCTAGGACAGGGGTGGATGGCTACACCTTC. Translating it yields CATSDPRTGVDGYTF.

The V and J genes are TRBV6-1 and TRBJ1-3; no definite D call. CDR1 and CDR2 (germline): MNHNS, SASEGT. V was cut by 2 bases and J by 4 bases, with 15 bases left in between. The CDR3 sequence is 16 residues long. The chain's CDR3 is CASSESRTVRGNTIYF. The CDR3 nucleotides read TGTGCCAGCAGTGAATCGAGGACTGTGCGGGGAAACACCATATATTTT.

This clone was recorded only once. The chain employs TRBV6-5 and TRBJ2-7; D remains unclear. The germline V gene has CDR1 MNHEY and CDR2 SVGAGI. The ends were cut back, 10 bases at V and 0 bases at J, with 16 bases in the middle. CDR3 length: 14 residues. In DNA form, the CDR3 reads TGTGCCACCAACCGCGGTTCTAGCTCCTACGAGCAGTACTTC. Amino acids: CATNRGSSSYEQYF.

This clone was found once. The V and J genes are TRBV4-2 and TRBJ2-4; possible D gene TRBD1, 6 bases. With 6 bases removed from V and 0 bases from J, the gap between germline ends came to 15 bases. CDR1 and CDR2 (germline): LGHNA, YNFKEQ. CDR3 size: 16 residues. Here the CDR3 reads CASSLTGPAAKNIQYF. For the CDR3, the DNA is TGTGCCAGCAGTCTAACAGGGCCGGCAGCCAAAAACATTCAGTACTTC.

Worth noting for this clone: Germline and junction disagree at one end, which may indicate a read error. This CDR3 reads CASSLVPSGDNEQFF. The CDR3 region has the DNA TGTGCTAGCAGCTTAGTTCCTAGCGGGGACAATGAGCAGTTCTTC. This rearrangement joins TRBV7-7 to TRBJ2-1; 9 bases fit TRBD2. Germline CDR1 is SSHAT and CDR2 is FNYEAQ (reference sequence). The CDR3 sequence is 15 residues long.

This chain joins TRBV5-1 and TRBJ1-1; TRBD1 might be the D (6 bases). This CDR3 has 14 amino acids. V lost 0 bases, J lost 1 base, and 7 bases lay in between. Looked up from germline, CDR1 is SGHRS and CDR2 is YFSETQ. The CDR3 spells CASSLGGGNTEAFF. CDR3 coding DNA: TGCGCCAGCAGCTTGGGAGGGGGGAACACTGAAGCTTTCTTT.

The chain joins TRBV19 to TRBJ1-4; D might be TRBD1 (6 bases). Trimming cost V 6 bases and J 10 bases, with 18 bases left between them. The germline V gene has CDR1 LNHDA and CDR2 SQIVND (reference sequence). The CDR3 runs to 14 residues. CDR3 DNA sequence: TGTGCCAGTAGCCCTACAGGGCAAGGTGGAAAACTGTTTTTT. It codes for CASSPTGQGGKLFF. Using reference TRBV19 and TRBJ1-4 for the parts outside the CDR3, the full variable domain is DGGITQSPKYLFRKEGQNVTLSCEQNLNHDAMYWYRQDPGQGLRLIYYSQIVNDFQKGDIAEGYSVSREKKESFPLTVTSAQKNPTAFYLCASSPTGQGGKLFFGSGTQLSVL.